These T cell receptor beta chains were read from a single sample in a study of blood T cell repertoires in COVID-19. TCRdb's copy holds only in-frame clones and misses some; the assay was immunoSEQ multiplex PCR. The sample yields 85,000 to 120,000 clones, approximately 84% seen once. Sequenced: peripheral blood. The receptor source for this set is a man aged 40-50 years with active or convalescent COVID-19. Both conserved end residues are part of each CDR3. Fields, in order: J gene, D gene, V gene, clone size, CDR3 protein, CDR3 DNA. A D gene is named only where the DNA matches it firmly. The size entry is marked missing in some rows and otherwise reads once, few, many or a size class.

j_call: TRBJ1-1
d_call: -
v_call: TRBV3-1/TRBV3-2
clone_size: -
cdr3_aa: CASSYGRVNTEAFF
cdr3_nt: TGTGCCAGCAGCTACGGGAGGGTGAACACTGAAGCTTTCTTT

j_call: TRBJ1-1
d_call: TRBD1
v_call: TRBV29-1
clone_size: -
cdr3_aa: CSGDRGNTEAFF
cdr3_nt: TGCAGCGGAGACAGGGGCAACACTGAAGCTTTCTTT

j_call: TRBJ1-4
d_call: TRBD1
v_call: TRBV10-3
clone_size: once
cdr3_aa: CAISGGTGFEKLFF
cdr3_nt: TGTGCCATCAGTGGAGGGACAGGGTTTGAAAAACTGTTTTTT

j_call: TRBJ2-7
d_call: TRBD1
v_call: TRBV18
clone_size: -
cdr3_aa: CASSPRQGSSYEQYF
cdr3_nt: TGTGCCAGCTCACCGCGACAGGGGAGCTCCTACGAGCAGTACTTC

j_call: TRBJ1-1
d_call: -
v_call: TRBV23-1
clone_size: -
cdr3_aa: CASSQGGSTSTEAFF
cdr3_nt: TGCGCCAGCAGTCAAGGAGGATCCACTAGCACTGAAGCTTTCTTT

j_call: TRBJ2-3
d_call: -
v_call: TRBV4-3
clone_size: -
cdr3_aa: CASSQDPGTPDTQYF
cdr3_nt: TGCGCCAGCAGCCAAGATCCCGGGACTCCAGATACGCAGTATTTT

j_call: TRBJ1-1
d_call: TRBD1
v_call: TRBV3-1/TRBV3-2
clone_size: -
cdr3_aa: CASSQGQKQGARGTEAFF
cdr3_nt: TGTGCCAGCAGCCAAGGGCAGAAACAGGGGGCGCGGGGCACTGAAGCTTTCTTT

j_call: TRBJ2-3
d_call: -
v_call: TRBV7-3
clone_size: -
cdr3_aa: CASSLNPGGGDNTQYF
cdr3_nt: TGTGCCAGCAGCTTAAATCCTGGAGGGGGGGACAATACGCAGTATTTT

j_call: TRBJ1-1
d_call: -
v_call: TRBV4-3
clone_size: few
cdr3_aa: CASSQEVQGGNTEAFF
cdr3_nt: TGCGCCAGCAGCCAAGAAGTGCAAGGGGGTAACACTGAAGCTTTCTTT

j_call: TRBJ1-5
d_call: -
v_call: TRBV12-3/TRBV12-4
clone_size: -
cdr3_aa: CASSPDRVQPQHF
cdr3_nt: TGTGCCAGCAGCCCTGACAGAGTTCAGCCCCAGCATTTT

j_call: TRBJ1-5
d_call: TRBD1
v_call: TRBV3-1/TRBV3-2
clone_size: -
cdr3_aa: CASSPAGQGSSNQPQHF
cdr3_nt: TGTGCCAGCAGCCCCGCGGGACAGGGTAGTAGCAATCAGCCCCAGCATTTT

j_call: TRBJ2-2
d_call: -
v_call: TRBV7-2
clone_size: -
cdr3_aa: CASSLARRTSGELFF
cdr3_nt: TGTGCCAGCAGCTTAGCGCGGAGAACTAGCGGGGAGCTGTTTTTT

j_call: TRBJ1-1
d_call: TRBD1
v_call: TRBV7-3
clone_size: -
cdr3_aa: CASSSPGGEAFF
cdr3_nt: TGTGCCAGCAGTTCGCCAGGGGGTGAAGCTTTCTTT

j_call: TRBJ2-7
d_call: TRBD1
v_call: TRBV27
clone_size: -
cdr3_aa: CASSSPGQGYEQYF
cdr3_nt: TGTGCCAGCAGTTCGCCCGGACAGGGCTACGAGCAGTACTTC

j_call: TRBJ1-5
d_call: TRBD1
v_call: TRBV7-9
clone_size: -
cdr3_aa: CASSLTGDSNQPQHF
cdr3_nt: TGTGCCAGCAGCTTAACAGGGGATAGCAATCAGCCCCAGCATTTT

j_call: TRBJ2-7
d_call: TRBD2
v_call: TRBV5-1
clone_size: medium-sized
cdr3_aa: CASSVTSGAYEQYF
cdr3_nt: TGCGCCAGCAGCGTGACTAGCGGGGCATACGAGCAGTACTTC

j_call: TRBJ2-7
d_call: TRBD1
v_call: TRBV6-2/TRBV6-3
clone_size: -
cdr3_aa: CASSYSRDRGSYEQYF
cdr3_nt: TGTGCCAGCAGTTACTCGCGGGACAGGGGATCGTACGAGCAGTACTTC

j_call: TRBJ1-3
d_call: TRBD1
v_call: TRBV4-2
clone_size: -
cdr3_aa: CASSPPYGTGSSGNTIYF
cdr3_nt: TGTGCCAGCAGCCCCCCCTATGGGACAGGGAGCTCTGGAAACACCATATATTTT

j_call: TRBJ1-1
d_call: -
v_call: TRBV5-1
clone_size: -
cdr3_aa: CASSWTDMTGKNTEAFF
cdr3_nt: TGCGCCAGCAGCTGGACTGATATGACAGGAAAGAACACTGAAGCTTTCTTT

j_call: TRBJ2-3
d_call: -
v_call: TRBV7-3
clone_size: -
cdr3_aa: CASSLTSPPGTQYF
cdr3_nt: TGTGCCAGCAGCTTAACTAGTCCCCCAGGTACGCAGTATTTT

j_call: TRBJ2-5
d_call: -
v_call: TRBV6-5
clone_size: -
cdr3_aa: CASRPSGWGGETQYF
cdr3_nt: TGTGCCAGCAGACCCTCAGGGTGGGGGGGCGAGACCCAGTACTTC

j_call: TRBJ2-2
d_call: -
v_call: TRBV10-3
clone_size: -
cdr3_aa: CAISGGQGYTGELFF
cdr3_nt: TGTGCCATCAGTGGGGGGCAGGGGTACACCGGGGAGCTGTTTTTT

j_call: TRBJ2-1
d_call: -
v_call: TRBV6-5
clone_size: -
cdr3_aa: CASTLPGGRGEQFF
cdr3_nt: TGTGCCAGCACCTTACCGGGGGGCCGGGGTGAGCAGTTCTTC

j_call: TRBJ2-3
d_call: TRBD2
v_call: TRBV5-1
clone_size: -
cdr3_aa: CASSLGSAGPSTDTQYF
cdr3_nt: TGCGCCAGCAGCTTGGGGTCAGCGGGGCCTAGCACAGATACGCAGTATTTT

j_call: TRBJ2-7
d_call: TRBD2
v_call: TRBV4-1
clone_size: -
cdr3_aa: CASSQETAGATYEQYF
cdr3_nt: TGCGCCAGCAGCCAAGAAACAGCGGGGGCCACCTACGAGCAGTACTTC

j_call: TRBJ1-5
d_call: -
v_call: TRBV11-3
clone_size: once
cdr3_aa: CASSLGGQSQHF
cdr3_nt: TGTGCCAGCAGCTTAGGCGGTCAAAGCCAGCATTTT

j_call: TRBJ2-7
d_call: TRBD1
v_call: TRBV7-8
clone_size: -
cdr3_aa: CASSLRWGQLYEQYF
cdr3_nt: TGTGCCAGCAGCTTGCGCTGGGGACAGCTCTACGAGCAGTACTTC

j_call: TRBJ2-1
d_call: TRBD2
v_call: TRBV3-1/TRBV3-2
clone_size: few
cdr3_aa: CASSQSGGRVDEQFF
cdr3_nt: TGTGCCAGCAGTCAAAGCGGGGGGAGGGTGGATGAGCAGTTCTTC

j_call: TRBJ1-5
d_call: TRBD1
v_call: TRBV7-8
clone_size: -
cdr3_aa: CASSLGQAFNQPQHF
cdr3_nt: TGTGCCAGCAGCCTGGGACAGGCCTTCAATCAGCCCCAGCATTTT

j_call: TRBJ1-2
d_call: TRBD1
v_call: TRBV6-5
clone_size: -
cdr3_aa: CASSRTGASYGYTF
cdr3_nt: TGTGCCAGCAGCCGTACAGGGGCTAGCTATGGCTACACCTTC

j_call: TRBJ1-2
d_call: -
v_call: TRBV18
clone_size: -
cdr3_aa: CASSPPNVDIGYTF
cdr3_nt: TGTGCCAGCTCACCACCGAACGTTGACATCGGCTACACCTTC

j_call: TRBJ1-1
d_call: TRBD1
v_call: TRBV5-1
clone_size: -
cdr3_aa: CASSGQGALEAFF
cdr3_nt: TGCGCCAGCAGCGGACAGGGGGCGCTGGAAGCTTTCTTT

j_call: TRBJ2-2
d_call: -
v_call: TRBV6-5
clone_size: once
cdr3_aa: CASSPQGTGELFF
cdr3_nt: TGTGCCAGCAGTCCCCAGGGTACCGGGGAGCTGTTTTTT

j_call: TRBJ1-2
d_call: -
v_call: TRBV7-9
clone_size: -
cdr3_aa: CASSLDKSNYGYTF
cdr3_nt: TGTGCCAGCAGCTTGGACAAGTCTAACTATGGCTACACCTTC

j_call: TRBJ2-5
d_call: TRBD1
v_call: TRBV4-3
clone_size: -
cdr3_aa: CASSQDRGRVETQYF
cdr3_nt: TGCGCCAGCAGCCAAGATAGGGGGCGTGTGGAGACCCAGTACTTC

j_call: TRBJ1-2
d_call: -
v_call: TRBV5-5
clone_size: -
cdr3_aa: CASSLGGTANYGYTF
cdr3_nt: TGTGCCAGCAGCTTAGGGGGAACAGCTAACTATGGCTACACCTTC

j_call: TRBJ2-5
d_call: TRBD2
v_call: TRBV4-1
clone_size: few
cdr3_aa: CASSQVRLAGQETQYF
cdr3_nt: TGCGCCAGCAGCCAAGTGAGGCTAGCGGGGCAAGAGACCCAGTACTTC

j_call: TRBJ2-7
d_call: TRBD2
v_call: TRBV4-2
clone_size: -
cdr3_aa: CASSQVGGGPTSYEQYF
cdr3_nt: TGTGCCAGCAGCCAGGTGGGCGGGGGGCCAACTAGCTACGAGCAGTACTTC

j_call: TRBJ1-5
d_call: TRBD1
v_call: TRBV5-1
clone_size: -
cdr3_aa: CASSLTGAANQPQHF
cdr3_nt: TGCGCCAGCAGCCTGACAGGGGCGGCAAATCAGCCCCAGCATTTT

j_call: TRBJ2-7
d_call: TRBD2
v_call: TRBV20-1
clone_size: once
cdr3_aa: CSASSGGRDRYEQYF
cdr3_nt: TGCAGTGCTAGTTCTGGCGGGAGGGACCGCTACGAGCAGTACTTC

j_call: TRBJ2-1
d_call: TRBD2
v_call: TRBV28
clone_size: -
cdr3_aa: CASSPPKTSGRFF
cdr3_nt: TGTGCCAGCAGTCCCCCTAAGACTAGCGGGCGGTTCTTC

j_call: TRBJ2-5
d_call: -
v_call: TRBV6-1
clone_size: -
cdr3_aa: CASSEEVGRGKPQYF
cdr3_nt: TGTGCCAGCAGTGAAGAGGTTGGACGGGGGAAGCCCCAGTACTTC

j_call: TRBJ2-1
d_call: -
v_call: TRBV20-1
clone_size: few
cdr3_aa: CSAVLDEQFF
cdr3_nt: TGCAGTGCTGTCCTTGATGAGCAGTTCTTC

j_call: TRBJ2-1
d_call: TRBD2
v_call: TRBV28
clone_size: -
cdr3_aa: CASSLGGGNSYNEQFF
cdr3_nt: TGTGCCAGCAGTTTAGGCGGGGGGAATTCCTACAATGAGCAGTTCTTC

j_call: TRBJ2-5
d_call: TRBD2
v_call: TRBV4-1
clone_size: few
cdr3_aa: CASSQGDSGGAGKETQYF
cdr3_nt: TGCGCCAGCAGCCAAGGGGATAGCGGGGGGGCCGGGAAAGAGACCCAGTACTTC

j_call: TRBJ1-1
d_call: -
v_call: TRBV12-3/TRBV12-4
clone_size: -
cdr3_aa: CASTPMGRTEAFF
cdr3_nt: TGTGCCAGCACCCCCATGGGGAGGACTGAAGCTTTCTTT

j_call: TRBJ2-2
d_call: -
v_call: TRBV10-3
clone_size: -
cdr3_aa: CAIRGQDTGELFF
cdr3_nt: TGTGCCATCAGGGGGCAGGACACCGGGGAGCTGTTTTTT

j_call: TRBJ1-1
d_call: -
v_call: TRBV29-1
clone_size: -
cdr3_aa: CSAGQGGGAFF
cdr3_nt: TGCAGCGCTGGGCAGGGAGGAGGAGCTTTCTTT